This T cell receptor (beta chain) was found in a study of early T cells in non-severe SARS-CoV-2 infection. Study in general: From unsorted whole blood, bulk RNA was sequenced, and the chains remained unpaired. Regarding the study as a whole: VDJdb matching, biased toward anti-spike CD8 responses, missed private and CD4 specificities.

Comment on this clonotype: What it binds is not known.

V dropped 0 bases and J dropped 7 bases, with 20 bases sitting between them. There are 16 residues in the CDR3. The germline V gene has CDR1 SGHRS and CDR2 YFSETQ. Individual cDNA molecules were tagged with unique molecular identifiers. TCRdb re-analysed the 5' RACE reads in MiXCR, keeping a single row per CDR3 protein. The sample has approximately 50,000 distinct CDR3 sequences; around 13% are singletons. Sequenced material: whole blood. This chain links TRBV5-1 with TRBJ2-7, with D possibly TRBD1 on 5 matching bases. The TCR was taken from an adult who was a healthcare worker with PCR-confirmed SARS-CoV-2 infection or an uninfected control (not recorded which). The CDR3 region is CASSLVLQGVPWEQYF. CDR3 DNA sequence: TGCGCCAGCAGCTTGGTATTGCAGGGCGTTCCTTGGGAGCAGTACTTC.